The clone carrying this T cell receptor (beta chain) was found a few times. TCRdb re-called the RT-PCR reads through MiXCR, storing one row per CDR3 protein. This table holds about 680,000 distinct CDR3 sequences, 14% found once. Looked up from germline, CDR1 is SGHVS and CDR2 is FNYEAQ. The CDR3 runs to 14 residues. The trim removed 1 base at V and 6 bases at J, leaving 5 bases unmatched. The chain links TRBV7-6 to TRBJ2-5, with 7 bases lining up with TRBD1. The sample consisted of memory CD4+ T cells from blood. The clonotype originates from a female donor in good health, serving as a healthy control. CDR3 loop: CASSLEARGKTQYF. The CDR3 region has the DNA TGTGCCAGCAGCTTAGAAGCCAGGGGGAAGACCCAGTACTTC.